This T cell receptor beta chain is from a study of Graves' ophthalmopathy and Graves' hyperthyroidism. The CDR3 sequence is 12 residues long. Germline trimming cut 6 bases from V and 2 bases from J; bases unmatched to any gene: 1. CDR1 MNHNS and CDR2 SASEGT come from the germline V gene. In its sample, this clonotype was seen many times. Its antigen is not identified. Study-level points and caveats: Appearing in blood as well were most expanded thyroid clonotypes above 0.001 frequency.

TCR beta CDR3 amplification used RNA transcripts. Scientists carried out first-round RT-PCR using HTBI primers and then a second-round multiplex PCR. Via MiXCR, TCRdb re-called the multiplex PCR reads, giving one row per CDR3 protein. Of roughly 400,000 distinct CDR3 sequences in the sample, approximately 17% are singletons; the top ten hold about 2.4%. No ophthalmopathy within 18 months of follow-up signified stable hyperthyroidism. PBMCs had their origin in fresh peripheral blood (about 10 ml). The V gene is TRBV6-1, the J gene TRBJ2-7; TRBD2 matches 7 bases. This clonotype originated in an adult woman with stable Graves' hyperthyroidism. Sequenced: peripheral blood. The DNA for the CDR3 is TGTGCCAGCAGGGGAGGGGCCTACGAGCAGTACTTC. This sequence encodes CASRGGAYEQYF.